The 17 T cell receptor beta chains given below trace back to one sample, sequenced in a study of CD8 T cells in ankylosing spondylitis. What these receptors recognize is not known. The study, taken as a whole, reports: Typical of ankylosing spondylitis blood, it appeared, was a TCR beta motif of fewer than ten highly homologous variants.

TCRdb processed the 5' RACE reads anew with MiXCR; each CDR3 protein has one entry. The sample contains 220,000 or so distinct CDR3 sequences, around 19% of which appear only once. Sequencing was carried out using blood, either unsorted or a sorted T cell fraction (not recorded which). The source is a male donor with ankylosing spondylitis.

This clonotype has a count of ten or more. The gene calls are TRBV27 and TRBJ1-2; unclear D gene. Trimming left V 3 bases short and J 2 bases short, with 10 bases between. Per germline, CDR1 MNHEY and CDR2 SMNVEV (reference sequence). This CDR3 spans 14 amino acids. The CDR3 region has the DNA TGTGCCAGCAGTTTGGGCGGAGGGAACTATGGCTACACCTTC. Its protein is CASSLGGGNYGYTF.

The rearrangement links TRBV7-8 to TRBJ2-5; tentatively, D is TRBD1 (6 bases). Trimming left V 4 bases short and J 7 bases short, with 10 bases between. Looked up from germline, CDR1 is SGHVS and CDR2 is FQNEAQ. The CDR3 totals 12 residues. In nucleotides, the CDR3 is TGTGCCAGCAGCTACAGGGACGGGACCCAGTACTTC. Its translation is CASSYRDGTQYF. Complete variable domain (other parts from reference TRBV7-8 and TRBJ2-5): GAGVSQSPRYKVAKRGQDVALRCDPISGHVSLFWYQQALGQGPEFLTYFQNEAQLDKSGLPSDRFFAERPEGSVSTLKIQRTQQEDSAVYLCASSYRDGTQYFGPGTRLLVL.

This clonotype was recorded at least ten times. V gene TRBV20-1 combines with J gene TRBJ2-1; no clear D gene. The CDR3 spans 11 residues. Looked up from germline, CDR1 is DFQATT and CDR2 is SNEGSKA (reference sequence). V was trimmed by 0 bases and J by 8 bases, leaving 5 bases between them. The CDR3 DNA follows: TGCAGTGCTAGAGAGGGGTATGAGCAGTTCTTC. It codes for CSAREGYEQFF.

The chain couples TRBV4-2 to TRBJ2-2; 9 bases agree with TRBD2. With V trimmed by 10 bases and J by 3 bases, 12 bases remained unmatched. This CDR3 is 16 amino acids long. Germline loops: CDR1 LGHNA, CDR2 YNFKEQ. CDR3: CATPRAGGPDTGELFF. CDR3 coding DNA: TGTGCCACCCCGAGGGCGGGGGGGCCAGACACCGGGGAGCTGTTTTTT.

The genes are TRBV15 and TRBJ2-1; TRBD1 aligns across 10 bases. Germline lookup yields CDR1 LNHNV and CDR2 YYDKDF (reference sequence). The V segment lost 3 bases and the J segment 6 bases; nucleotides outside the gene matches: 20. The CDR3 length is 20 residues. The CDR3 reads CATSRTAGTGVLAGRNEQFF. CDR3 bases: TGTGCCACCAGCAGGACCGCCGGGACAGGGGTCTTAGCGGGGCGCAATGAGCAGTTCTTC.

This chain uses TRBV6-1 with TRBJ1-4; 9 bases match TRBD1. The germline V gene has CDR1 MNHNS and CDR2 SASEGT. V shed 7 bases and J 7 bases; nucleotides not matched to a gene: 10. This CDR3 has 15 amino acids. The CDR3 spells CASTPGGTGFEKLFF. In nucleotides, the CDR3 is TGTGCCAGCACCCCGGGGGGGACAGGGTTTGAAAAACTGTTTTTT.

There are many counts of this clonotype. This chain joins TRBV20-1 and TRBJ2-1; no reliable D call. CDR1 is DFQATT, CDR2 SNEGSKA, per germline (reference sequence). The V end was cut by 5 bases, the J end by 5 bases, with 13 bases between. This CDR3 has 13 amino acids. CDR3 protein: CSAPRLDHNEQFF. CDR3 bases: TGCAGTGCTCCTAGACTGGATCACAATGAGCAGTTCTTC.

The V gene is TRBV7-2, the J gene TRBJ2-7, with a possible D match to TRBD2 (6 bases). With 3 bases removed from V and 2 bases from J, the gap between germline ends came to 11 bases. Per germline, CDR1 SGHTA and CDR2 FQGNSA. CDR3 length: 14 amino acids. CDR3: CASSFSGTAYEQYF. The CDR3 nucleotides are TGTGCCAGCAGCTTCTCCGGGACTGCCTACGAGCAGTACTTC.

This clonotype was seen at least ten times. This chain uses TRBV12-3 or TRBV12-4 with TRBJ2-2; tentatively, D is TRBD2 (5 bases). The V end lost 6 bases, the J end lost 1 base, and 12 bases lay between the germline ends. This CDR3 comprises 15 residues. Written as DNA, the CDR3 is TGTGCCAGCAGCCACGGACTGGTGAACACCGGGGAGCTGTTTTTT. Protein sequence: CASSHGLVNTGELFF.

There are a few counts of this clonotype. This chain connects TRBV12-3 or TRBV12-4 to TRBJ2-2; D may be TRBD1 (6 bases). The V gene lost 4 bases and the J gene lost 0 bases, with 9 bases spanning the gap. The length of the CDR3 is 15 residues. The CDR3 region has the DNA TGTGCCAGCAGTTCGACAGGCCCGAACACCGGGGAGCTGTTTTTT. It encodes CASSSTGPNTGELFF.

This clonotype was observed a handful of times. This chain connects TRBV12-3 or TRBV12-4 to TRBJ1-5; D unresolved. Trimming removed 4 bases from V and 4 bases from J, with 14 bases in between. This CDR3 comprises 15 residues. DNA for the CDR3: TGTGCCAGCAGTTCCTACATAGAATCGAATCAGCCCCAGCATTTT. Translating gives CASSSYIESNQPQHF.

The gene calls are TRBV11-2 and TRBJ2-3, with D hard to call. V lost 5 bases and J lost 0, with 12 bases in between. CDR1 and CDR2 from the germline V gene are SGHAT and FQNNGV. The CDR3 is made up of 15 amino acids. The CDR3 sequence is CASSPRGASTDTQYF. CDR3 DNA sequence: TGTGCCAGCAGCCCCCGAGGAGCCAGCACAGATACGCAGTATTTT.

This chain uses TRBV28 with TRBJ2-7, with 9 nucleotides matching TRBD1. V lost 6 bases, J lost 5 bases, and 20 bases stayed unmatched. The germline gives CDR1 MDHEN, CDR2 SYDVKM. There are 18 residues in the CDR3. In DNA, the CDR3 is TGTGCCAGCAGCATTCCGGGACAGGGCATTGCAGCCCCAGACGAGCAGTACTTC. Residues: CASSIPGQGIAAPDEQYF.

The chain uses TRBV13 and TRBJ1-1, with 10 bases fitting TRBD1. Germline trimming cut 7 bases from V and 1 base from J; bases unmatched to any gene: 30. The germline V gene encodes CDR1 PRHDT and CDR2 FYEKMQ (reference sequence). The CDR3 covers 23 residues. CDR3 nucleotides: TGTGCCAGCACCTATCCCCCGGGACAGGGGAAGGTAGGGGTCCTCCCGCAGAACACTGAAGCTTTCTTT. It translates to CASTYPPGQGKVGVLPQNTEAFF.

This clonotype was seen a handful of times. The CDR3 here is CSAPHSSYEQYF. The CDR3 bases are TGCAGTGCTCCCCACAGCAGCTACGAGCAGTACTTC. The V and J genes are TRBV20-1 and TRBJ2-7; D gene ambiguous. The germline V gene has CDR1 DFQATT and CDR2 SNEGSKA (reference sequence). Trimming cost V 5 bases and J 3 bases, with 11 bases left between them. This CDR3 has 12 residues.

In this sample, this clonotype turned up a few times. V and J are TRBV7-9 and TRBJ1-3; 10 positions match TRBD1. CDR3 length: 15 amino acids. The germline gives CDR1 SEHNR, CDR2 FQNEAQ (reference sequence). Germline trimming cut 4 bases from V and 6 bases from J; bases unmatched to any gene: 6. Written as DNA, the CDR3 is TGTGCCAGCAGCTCCAGGGACAGGGGTGAAAACACCATATATTTT. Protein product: CASSSRDRGENTIYF.

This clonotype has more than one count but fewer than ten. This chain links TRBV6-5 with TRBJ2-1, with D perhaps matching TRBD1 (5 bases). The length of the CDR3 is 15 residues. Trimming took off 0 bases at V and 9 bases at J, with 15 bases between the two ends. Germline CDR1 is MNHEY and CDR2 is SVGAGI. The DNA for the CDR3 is TGTGCCAGCAGTTACTCCCCGGCAGGGCATTCTGAGCAGTTCTTC. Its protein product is CASSYSPAGHSEQFF.